Following are 3 T cell receptor beta chains from one sample sequenced in a study of cytomegalovirus exposure and HLA in healthy donors. 13 Jbeta primers and 60 Vbeta primers were used for the PCR. Clones were sequenced by immunoSEQ multiplex PCR, and TCRdb holds only the in-frame ones, with some missing. The top ten clones hold 1% of a sample with about 190,000 clones, 85% of them seen once. Sequencing was performed on PBMCs. The source of these receptors is a boy aged 2 to 10 in good health and CMV-seronegative.

The rearrangement links TRBV18 to TRBJ2-2, with 7 bases fitting TRBD1. The ends lost 3 bases at V and 5 bases at J; junction bases unmatched: 9. This CDR3 is 16 amino acids long. Germline CDR1 reads KGHSH; CDR2 reads LQKENI. DNA of the CDR3: TGTGCCAGCTCACCCTCGAACAGGGGTTGGACCGGGGAGCTGTTTTTT. It specifies CASSPSNRGWTGELFF. Filled out from reference TRBV18 and TRBJ2-2, the complete variable domain reads NAGVMQNPRHLVRRRGQEARLRCSPMKGHSHVYWYRQLPEEGLKFMVYLQKENIIDESGMPKERFSAEFPKEGPSILRIQQVVRGDSAAYFCASSPSNRGWTGELFFGEGSRLTVL.

V gene TRBV6-5 combines with J gene TRBJ1-5; D uncertain. The V gene lost 5 bases and the J gene lost 0 bases, with 11 bases spanning the gap. CDR1 MNHEY and CDR2 SVGAGI come from the germline V gene. This CDR3 contains 15 residues. This CDR3 reads CASSQDGVSNQPQHF. CDR3 coding DNA: TGTGCCAGCAGTCAAGACGGGGTTAGCAATCAGCCCCAGCATTTT.

The chain links TRBV7-8 to TRBJ1-5, with TRBD1 as a possible D gene (5 bases). V lost 8 bases and J lost 0, with 8 bases in between. Germline loops: CDR1 SGHVS, CDR2 FQNEAQ. The CDR3 sequence is 13 residues long. This CDR3 reads CASGRGSNQPQHF. As DNA, the CDR3 is TGTGCCAGCGGGAGGGGTAGCAATCAGCCCCAGCATTTT. The whole variable domain, remainder taken from reference TRBV7-8 and TRBJ1-5, is GAGVSQSPRYKVAKRGQDVALRCDPISGHVSLFWYQQALGQGPEFLTYFQNEAQLDKSGLPSDRFFAERPEGSVSTLKIQRTQQEDSAVYLCASGRGSNQPQHFGDGTRLSIL.